Detailed here is one T cell receptor (beta chain). What it binds is unknown. They ran version v3.0 of the immunoSEQ assay at survey level. The repertoire was sequenced with immunoSEQ multiplex PCR; TCRdb's copy has only in-frame clones and lacks some. The table has tens of thousands of clones, approximately 73% seen once. The entry originates in a study of long-term antiretroviral therapy in people with HIV. Whole-study results and caveats: CDR3 length ranges were narrower in HIV repertoires than in controls.

The CDR3 has 15 amino acids. Germline V gene sequence: CDR1 SGHNT, CDR2 YENEEA. V trimming: 1 base; J trimming: 5 bases; junction bases outside the gene matches: 2. This chain uses TRBV11-3 with TRBJ2-2; 9 nucleotides match TRBD1. The origin of this receptor is a woman aged 40 to 50 with HIV. The sample here was unsorted PBMCs, taken 0.5 years after starting antiretroviral therapy. CDR3 coding DNA: TGTGCCAGCAGCTTAGCGGGACAGGGAACCGGGGAGCTGTTTTTT. This codes for CASSLAGQGTGELFF.